The clone carrying this T cell receptor (beta chain) occurred once. The data were taken from a study of blood T cell repertoires in COVID-19. Some clones are missing from TCRdb's copy, which holds only in-frame ones; the method was immunoSEQ multiplex PCR. The table records about 300,000 clones, approximately 88% of them present only once. The germline V gene encodes CDR1 KGHSH and CDR2 LQKENI. The CDR3 length is 15 residues. Trimming at V came to 3 bases and at J to 3 bases, leaving 4 bases not matched to a gene. The TCR sequence derives from a woman between 40 and 50 years old who had recovered from COVID-19. J is TRBJ2-1 and V is TRBV18, with TRBD1 matching 8 bases. The sequenced sample was PBMCs or T cells enriched from blood (not recorded which). Here the CDR3 DNA reads TGTGCCAGCTCACCCTGGACAGGGCACTACAATGAGCAGTTCTTC. Protein: CASSPWTGHYNEQFF. The full variable domain, completed using reference TRBV18 and TRBJ2-1, is NAGVMQNPRHLVRRRGQEARLRCSPMKGHSHVYWYRQLPEEGLKFMVYLQKENIIDESGMPKERFSAEFPKEGPSILRIQQVVRGDSAAYFCASSPWTGHYNEQFFGPGTRLTVL.